Shown below are 20 T cell receptor beta chains from a single sample sequenced in a study of blood T cell repertoires in COVID-19. Repertoires were generated with immunoSEQ multiplex PCR, while TCRdb's copy carries only in-frame clones and drops some. The profile shows some 110,000 clones, 70% to 80% of them singletons. Sequenced input: peripheral blood. These receptors came from an older man with COVID-19, enrolled during active disease.

The chain carries TRBV28 and TRBJ2-7; D remains ambiguous. V was cut by 4 bases and J by 4 bases, with 5 bases left in between. This CDR3 has 11 amino acids. Germline values: CDR1 MDHEN, CDR2 SYDVKM. CDR3: CASSSSYEQYF. The CDR3 DNA follows: TGTGCCAGCAGTTCCTCTTACGAGCAGTACTTC.

This chain connects TRBV2 to TRBJ1-4; no firm D call. This CDR3 contains 14 residues. CDR1 and CDR2 (germline): SNHLY, FYNNEI. V lost 2 bases and J lost 8, with 12 bases in between. The CDR3 sequence is CASSERGVSEKLFF. DNA of the CDR3: TGTGCCAGCAGTGAACGCGGGGTGTCGGAAAAACTGTTTTTT. Full variable domain (rest looked up from reference TRBV2 and TRBJ1-4): EPEVTQTPSHQVTQMGQEVILRCVPISNHLYFYWYRQILGQKVEFLVSFYNNEISEKSEIFDDQFSVERPDGSNFTLKIRSTKLEDSAMYFCASSERGVSEKLFFGSGTQLSVL.

J is TRBJ2-1 and V is TRBV13; 9 positions agree with TRBD1. Looked up from germline, CDR1 is PRHDT and CDR2 is FYEKMQ (reference sequence). CDR3 length: 13 amino acids. Trimming took 6 bases from V and 9 from J; bases not matched to a gene: 6. DNA for the CDR3: TGTGCCAGCAGACGGGACAGGGTTAGTGAGCAGTTCTTC. This encodes CASRRDRVSEQFF.

The J gene is TRBJ1-1, the V gene TRBV18, with D hard to call. CDR3 size: 16 residues. Trimming left V 2 bases short and J 5 bases short, with 18 bases between. From germline, CDR1 is KGHSH and CDR2 LQKENI. Here the CDR3 DNA reads TGTGCCAGCTCACCAGTTGGAAGCCACAGCGGGACTGAAGCTTTCTTT. This sequence encodes CASSPVGSHSGTEAFF.

The chain uses TRBV28 and TRBJ2-1; maybe TRBD1 (5 bases). Germline CDR1 is MDHEN and CDR2 is SYDVKM. The V and J ends lost 4 bases and 3 bases respectively, with 22 bases between them. This CDR3 is 18 amino acids long. CDR3 sequence reads: CASSSIGLGRAGYNEQFF. Here the CDR3 DNA reads TGTGCCAGCAGTTCTATTGGCCTTGGCAGGGCCGGCTACAATGAGCAGTTCTTC.

The chain uses TRBV5-4 and TRBJ2-5; the match to TRBD2 covers 8 bases. The trim removed 4 bases at V and 0 bases at J, leaving 2 bases unmatched. This CDR3 is built from 14 residues. Germline loops: CDR1 SGHNT, CDR2 YYREEE (reference sequence). CDR3 region: CASSRGGYQETQYF. Written as DNA, the CDR3 is TGTGCCAGCAGCCGGGGGGGCTACCAAGAGACCCAGTACTTC.

This clone showed up just once. This chain joins TRBV3-1 (or the pseudogene TRBV3-2) and TRBJ2-7; TRBD2 might be the D (7 bases). CDR1 is LGHDT and CDR2 is YNNKEL in the germline V gene (reference sequence). Trimming removed 4 bases at V and 0 bases at J, with 13 bases between. CDR3 length equals 15 residues. The CDR3 here is CASSLAGALSYEQYF. For the CDR3, the DNA is TGTGCCAGCAGCCTCGCGGGGGCCCTCTCCTACGAGCAGTACTTC.

This chain links TRBV12-3 or TRBV12-4 with TRBJ1-5; TRBD1 agrees at 9 bases. The trim removed 6 bases at V and 9 bases at J, leaving 6 bases unmatched. The CDR3 is made up of 13 amino acids. The CDR3 DNA is TGTGCCAGCAGGGGGACAGGGTATCGGCCCCAGCATTTT. Protein product: CASRGTGYRPQHF.

This clone was picked up a small number of times. The sample carries other DNA sequences with the same CDR3. The chain employs TRBV28 and TRBJ1-1, with 8 bases fitting TRBD1. The CDR3 extends over 12 amino acids. With V trimmed by 9 bases and J by 5 bases, 5 bases remained unmatched. Per germline, CDR1 MDHEN and CDR2 SYDVKM. CDR3 DNA: TGTGCCAGTAGGACAGGGAGTACTGAAGCTTTCTTT. Translated, it gives CASRTGSTEAFF.

V and J are TRBV7-9 and TRBJ1-5; D remains ambiguous. Germline CDR1 reads SEHNR; CDR2 reads FQNEAQ (reference sequence). V was cut by 6 bases and J by 5 bases, with 8 bases left in between. The CDR3 is 12 amino acids. The CDR3 spells CASSSGDQPQHF. The DNA for the CDR3 is TGTGCCAGCAGTTCCGGAGATCAGCCCCAGCATTTT.

The chain links TRBV3-1 (or the pseudogene TRBV3-2) to TRBJ2-3; D is undetermined. CDR1 and CDR2 from the germline V gene are LGHDT and YNNKEL (reference sequence). V was shortened by 0 bases and J by 1 base, with 8 bases between the two germline ends. The length of the CDR3 is 15 residues. CDR3: CASSQDRRGTDTQYF. As DNA, the CDR3 is TGTGCCAGCAGCCAAGATCGGAGAGGCACAGATACGCAGTATTTT.

This clone has only a few counts. The V call is TRBV11-3, the J call TRBJ2-7, with D maybe TRBD2 (6 bases). Germline CDR1 SGHNT, CDR2 YENEEA. The CDR3 is 14 residues long. Trimming left V 2 bases short and J 0 bases short, with 8 bases between. Written as DNA, the CDR3 is TGTGCCAGCAGCTTAATCGGGAGCTCCTACGAGCAGTACTTC. Its translation is CASSLIGSSYEQYF.

The chain employs TRBV5-1 and TRBJ1-1; 8 bases align to TRBD1. The CDR3 is 14 amino acids. Germline CDR1 and CDR2: SGHRS and YFSETQ. The V gene end was trimmed by 1 base and the J gene end by 8 bases; junction bases not matched to a gene: 7. The CDR3 sequence is CASSLFAGTGEAFF. The CDR3 DNA is TGCGCCAGCAGCTTGTTTGCCGGGACAGGAGAAGCTTTCTTT.

The rearrangement uses TRBV6-5 and TRBJ1-5; D unresolved. With 2 bases removed from V and 4 bases from J, the gap between germline ends came to 6 bases. Germline CDR1 and CDR2: MNHEY and SVGAGI. There are 13 residues in the CDR3. CDR3 residues: CASSYVRNQPQHF. The CDR3 DNA reads TGTGCCAGCAGTTACGTCAGAAATCAGCCCCAGCATTTT.

There are a few counts of this clone. CDR3 sequence: CASSPDGGYNSPLHF. As DNA, the CDR3 is TGTGCCAGCAGCCCGGACGGAGGCTATAATTCACCCCTCCACTTT. The genes are TRBV5-6 and TRBJ1-6; D is ambiguous. The CDR3 runs 15 residues. Germline loops: CDR1 SGHDT, CDR2 YYEEEE. V lost 4 bases and J 3 bases, leaving 11 bases between the germline ends.

The chain is built from TRBV7-2 and TRBJ2-1; D is perhaps TRBD1 (5 bases). The V gene's germline CDR1 is SGHTA and CDR2 FQGNSA. This CDR3 is built from 13 residues. V lost 3 bases and J lost 5, with 8 bases in between. CDR3 DNA sequence: TGTGCCAGCAGCTTCGGACAAAACAATGAGCAGTTCTTC. This codes for CASSFGQNNEQFF.

The rearrangement links TRBV5-5 to TRBJ1-1, with unresolved D. Germline V lookup: CDR1 SGHKS, CDR2 YYEKEE (reference sequence). The V end lost 5 bases, the J end lost 7 bases, and 18 bases lay between the germline ends. CDR3 length: 14 amino acids. The CDR3 bases are TGTGCCAGCAGACAAGGCGGTAATCGGGGTGAAGCTTTCTTT. Its protein is CASRQGGNRGEAFF.

The chain carries TRBV20-1 and TRBJ1-4; D remains ambiguous. Germline assignment: CDR1 DFQATT and CDR2 SNEGSKA (reference sequence). V lost 3 bases and J lost 6, with 11 bases in between. The CDR3 runs 13 residues. CDR3 DNA: TGCAGTGCTAGTAACATGCTGGATGAAAAACTGTTTTTT. It codes for CSASNMLDEKLFF.

This clone was recorded a few times. The V call is TRBV13, the J call TRBJ2-1; 10 nucleotides match TRBD1. Trimming took 5 bases from V and 2 from J; bases not matched to a gene: 6. The V gene's germline CDR1 is PRHDT and CDR2 FYEKMQ (reference sequence). The CDR3 runs 16 residues. CDR3 loop: CASSQGQGGTYNEQFF. Written as DNA, the CDR3 is TGTGCCAGCAGCCAAGGACAGGGGGGAACCTACAATGAGCAGTTCTTC.

This rearrangement joins TRBV7-8 to TRBJ2-3; 7 nucleotides line up with TRBD2. Germline lookup yields CDR1 SGHVS and CDR2 FQNEAQ. V lost 3 bases, J lost 0 bases, and 9 bases stayed unmatched. The CDR3 runs 17 residues. The CDR3 bases are TGTGCCAGCAGCTTCCTAAGAGCGGGATGGAGCACAGATACGCAGTATTTT. Amino acids: CASSFLRAGWSTDTQYF.